This note documents a single TCR beta chain sequence. Its target is not known. RNA and DNA were co-extracted from approximately 20-30 mg of unsorted bulk tissue. With a constant-region primer, TCR beta cDNA was made from 500 ng of total RNA. Library construction for TCR beta comprised three nested multiplex PCR rounds performed with slightly modified ARM-PCR. The opening two PCR rounds, about 11 cycles each, paired TRBV1-TRBV30 forward primers with a C-beta reverse primer. From the multiplex PCR reads, TCRdb called clonotypes with MiXCR, one entry per CDR3 protein. The table lists 120,000 or so distinct CDR3 sequences, 50% to 70% of them singletons, with roughly a tenth in the top ten. This CDR3 has 18 amino acids. The V gene end was trimmed by 4 bases and the J gene end by 3 bases; junction bases not matched to a gene: 17. The germline CDR1 and CDR2 sequences are SGHAT and FQDESV (reference sequence).

The source of the sample is a study of tumor-infiltrating lymphocytes in primary liver carcinoma. Study context: Between 4.2 and 10 cm across, the tumors were all of stage T1-T3 N0M0. General observations from the study: With p = 0.039, the top-250-clone fraction in tumors significantly exceeded that in blood.

V gene TRBV11-1 combines with J gene TRBJ2-5, with 7 bases identical to TRBD2. The sequence came from a woman between 55 and 75 years old with primary liver carcinoma and hepatitis B virus infection. Sequencing was performed on liver tumor tissue from sampling region 1. Stated subset: tumor region T1, superior pole. This chain's CDR3 is CASSYGRAGRTTKETQYF. Here the CDR3 DNA reads TGTGCCAGCAGCTACGGTAGAGCGGGAAGGACAACCAAAGAGACCCAGTACTTC.